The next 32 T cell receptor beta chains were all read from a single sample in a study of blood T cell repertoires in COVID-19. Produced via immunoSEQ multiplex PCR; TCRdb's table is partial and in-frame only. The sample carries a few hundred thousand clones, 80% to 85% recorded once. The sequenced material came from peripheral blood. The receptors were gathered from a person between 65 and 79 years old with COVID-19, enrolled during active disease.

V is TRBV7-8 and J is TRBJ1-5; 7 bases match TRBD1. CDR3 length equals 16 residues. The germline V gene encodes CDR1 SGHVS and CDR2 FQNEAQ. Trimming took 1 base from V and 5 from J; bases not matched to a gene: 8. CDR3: CASSLVRQGEHQPQHF. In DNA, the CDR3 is TGTGCCAGCAGCTTAGTGAGACAGGGAGAACATCAGCCCCAGCATTTT.

The DNA of the CDR3 is TGTGCCATCAGAGCCGGGACTAGCGGAAACACCGGGGAGCTGTTTTTT. Amino acid sequence: CAIRAGTSGNTGELFF. This chain joins TRBV10-3 and TRBJ2-2; 11 nucleotides line up with TRBD2. The CDR3 has 16 amino acids. Germline V lookup: CDR1 ENHRY, CDR2 SYGVKD. V lost 6 bases, J lost 2 bases, and 5 bases stayed unmatched.

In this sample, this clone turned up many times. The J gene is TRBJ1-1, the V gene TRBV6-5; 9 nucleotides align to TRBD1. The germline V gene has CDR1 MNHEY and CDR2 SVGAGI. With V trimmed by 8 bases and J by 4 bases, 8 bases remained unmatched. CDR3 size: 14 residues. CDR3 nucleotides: TGTGCCAGCGGCACAGACAGGGGGGCCACTGAAGCTTTCTTT. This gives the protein CASGTDRGATEAFF.

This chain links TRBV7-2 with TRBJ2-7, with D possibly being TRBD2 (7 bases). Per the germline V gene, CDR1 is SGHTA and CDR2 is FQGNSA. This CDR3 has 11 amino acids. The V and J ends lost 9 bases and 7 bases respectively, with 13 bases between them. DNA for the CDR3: TGTGCCAGTCAGGGGCGGGAGGAGCAGTACTTC. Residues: CASQGREEQYF.

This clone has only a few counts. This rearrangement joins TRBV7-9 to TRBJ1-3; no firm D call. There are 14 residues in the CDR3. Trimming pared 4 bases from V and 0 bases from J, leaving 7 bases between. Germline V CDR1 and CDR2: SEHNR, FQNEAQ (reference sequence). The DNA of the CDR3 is TGTGCCAGCAGCTCGGCGGGCTCTGGAAACACCATATATTTT. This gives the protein CASSSAGSGNTIYF. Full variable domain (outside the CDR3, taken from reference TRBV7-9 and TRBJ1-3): DTGVSQNPRHKITKRGQNVTFRCDPISEHNRLYWYRQTLGQGPEFLTYFQNEAQLEKSRLLSDRFSAERPKGSFSTLEIQRTEQGDSAMYLCASSSAGSGNTIYFGEGSWLTVV.

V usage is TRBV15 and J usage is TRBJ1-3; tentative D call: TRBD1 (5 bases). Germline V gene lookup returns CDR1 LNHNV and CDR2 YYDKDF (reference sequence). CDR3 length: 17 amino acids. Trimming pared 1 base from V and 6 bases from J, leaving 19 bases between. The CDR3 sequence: CATSRGPGWGAENTIYF. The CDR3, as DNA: TGTGCCACCAGCAGAGGTCCCGGTTGGGGCGCCGAAAACACCATATATTTT.

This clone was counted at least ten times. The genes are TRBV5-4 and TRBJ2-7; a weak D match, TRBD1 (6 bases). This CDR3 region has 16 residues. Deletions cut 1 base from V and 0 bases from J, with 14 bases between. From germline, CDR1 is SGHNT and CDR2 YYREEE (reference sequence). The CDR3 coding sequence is TGTGCCAGCAGCTTGAGGATGGGGGCGAGCTCCTACGAGCAGTACTTC. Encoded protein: CASSLRMGASSYEQYF.

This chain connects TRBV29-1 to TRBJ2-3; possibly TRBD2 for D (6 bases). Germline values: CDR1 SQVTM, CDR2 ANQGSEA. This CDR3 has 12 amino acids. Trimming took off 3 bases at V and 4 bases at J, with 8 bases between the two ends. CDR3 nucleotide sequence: TGCAGCGTTGATGGCGGGGCAGATACGCAGTATTTT. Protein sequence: CSVDGGADTQYF.

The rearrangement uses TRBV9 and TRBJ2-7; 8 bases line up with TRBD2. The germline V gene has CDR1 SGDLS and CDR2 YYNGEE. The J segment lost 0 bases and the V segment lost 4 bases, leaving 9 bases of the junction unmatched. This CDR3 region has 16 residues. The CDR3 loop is CASSPTGGQYSYEQYF. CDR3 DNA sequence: TGTGCCAGCAGCCCCACGGGGGGGCAGTACTCCTACGAGCAGTACTTC. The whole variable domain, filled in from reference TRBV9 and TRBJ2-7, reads DSGVTQTPKHLITATGQRVTLRCSPRSGDLSVYWYQQSLDQGLQFLIQYYNGEERAKGNILERFSAQQFPDLHSELNLSSLELGDSALYFCASSPTGGQYSYEQYFGPGTRLTVT.

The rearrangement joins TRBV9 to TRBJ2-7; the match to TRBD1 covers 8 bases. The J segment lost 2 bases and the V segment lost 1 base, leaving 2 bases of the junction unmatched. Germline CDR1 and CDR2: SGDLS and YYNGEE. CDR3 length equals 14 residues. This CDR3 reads CASSVQGAAYEQYF. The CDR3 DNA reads TGTGCCAGCAGCGTACAGGGGGCTGCCTACGAGCAGTACTTC. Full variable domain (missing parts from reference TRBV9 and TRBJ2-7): DSGVTQTPKHLITATGQRVTLRCSPRSGDLSVYWYQQSLDQGLQFLIQYYNGEERAKGNILERFSAQQFPDLHSELNLSSLELGDSALYFCASSVQGAAYEQYFGPGTRLTVT.

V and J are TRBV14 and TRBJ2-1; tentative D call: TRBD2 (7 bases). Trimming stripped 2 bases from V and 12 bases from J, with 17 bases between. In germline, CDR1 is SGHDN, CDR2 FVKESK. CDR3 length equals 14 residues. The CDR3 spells CASSQLGGARGQFF. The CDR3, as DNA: TGTGCCAGCAGCCAACTAGGGGGGGCCAGAGGGCAGTTCTTC.

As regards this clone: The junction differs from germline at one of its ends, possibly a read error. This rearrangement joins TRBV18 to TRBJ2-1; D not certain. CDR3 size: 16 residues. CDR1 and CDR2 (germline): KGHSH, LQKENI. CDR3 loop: CASSPVEGYAYSEQFF. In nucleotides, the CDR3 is TGTGCCAGCTCACCGGTGGAAGGTTACGCGTACAGTGAGCAGTTCTTC.

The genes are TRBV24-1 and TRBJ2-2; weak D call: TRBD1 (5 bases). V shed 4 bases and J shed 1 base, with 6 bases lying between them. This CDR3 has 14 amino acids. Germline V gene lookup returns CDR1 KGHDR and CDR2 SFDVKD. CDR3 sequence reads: CATSEQGNTGELFF. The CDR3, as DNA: TGTGCCACCAGTGAGCAGGGGAACACCGGGGAGCTGTTTTTT.

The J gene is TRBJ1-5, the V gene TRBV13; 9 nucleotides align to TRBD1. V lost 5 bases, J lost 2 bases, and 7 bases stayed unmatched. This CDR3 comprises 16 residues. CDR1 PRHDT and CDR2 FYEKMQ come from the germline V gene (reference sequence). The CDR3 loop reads CASSIRGDRGNQPQHF. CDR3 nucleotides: TGTGCCAGCAGCATACGAGGGGACAGGGGCAATCAGCCCCAGCATTTT.

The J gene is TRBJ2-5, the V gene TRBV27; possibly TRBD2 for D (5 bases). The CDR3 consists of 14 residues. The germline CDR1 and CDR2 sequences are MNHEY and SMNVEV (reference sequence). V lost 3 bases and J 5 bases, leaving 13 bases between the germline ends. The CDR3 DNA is TGTGCCAGCAGTTTTACTAGGTCCGTGGAGACCCAGTACTTC. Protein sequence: CASSFTRSVETQYF.

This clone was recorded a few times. As DNA, the CDR3 is TGCGCCAGCAGCCAAGATCGAACTAGCGGGGTTCAAGAGACCCAGTACTTC. Translating it yields CASSQDRTSGVQETQYF. This sequence joins TRBV4-1 and TRBJ2-5, with 10 bases that match TRBD2. V shed 0 bases and J 2 bases; nucleotides not matched to a gene: 6. This CDR3 comprises 17 residues. From germline, CDR1 is MGHRA and CDR2 YSYEKL.

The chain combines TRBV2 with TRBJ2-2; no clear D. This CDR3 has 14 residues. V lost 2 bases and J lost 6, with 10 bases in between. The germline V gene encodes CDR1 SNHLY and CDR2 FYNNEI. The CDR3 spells CASSERYKSGELFF. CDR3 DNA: TGTGCCAGCAGTGAACGATACAAGTCCGGGGAGCTGTTTTTT.

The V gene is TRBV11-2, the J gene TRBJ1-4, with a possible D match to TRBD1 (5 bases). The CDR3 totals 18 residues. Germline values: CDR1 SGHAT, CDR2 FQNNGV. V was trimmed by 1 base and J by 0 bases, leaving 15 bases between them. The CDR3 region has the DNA TGTGCCAGCAGCTTAGTTGGGGTGACAGTGACAACTAATGAAAAACTGTTTTTT. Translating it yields CASSLVGVTVTTNEKLFF.

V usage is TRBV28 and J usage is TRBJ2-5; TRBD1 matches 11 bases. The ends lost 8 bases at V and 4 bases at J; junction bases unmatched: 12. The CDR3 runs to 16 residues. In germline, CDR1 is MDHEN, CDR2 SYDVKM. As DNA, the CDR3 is TGTGCCAGCGGGGTAGGATGGACAGGGGGCATAGAGACCCAGTACTTC. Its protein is CASGVGWTGGIETQYF.

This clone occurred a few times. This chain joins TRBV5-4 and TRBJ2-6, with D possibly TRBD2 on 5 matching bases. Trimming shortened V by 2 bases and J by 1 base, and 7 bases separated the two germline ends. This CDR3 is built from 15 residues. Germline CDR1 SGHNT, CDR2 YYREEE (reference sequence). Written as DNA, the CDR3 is TGTGCCAGCAGCTTCGGGATTTCTGGGGCCAACGTCCTGACTTTC. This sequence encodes CASSFGISGANVLTF.

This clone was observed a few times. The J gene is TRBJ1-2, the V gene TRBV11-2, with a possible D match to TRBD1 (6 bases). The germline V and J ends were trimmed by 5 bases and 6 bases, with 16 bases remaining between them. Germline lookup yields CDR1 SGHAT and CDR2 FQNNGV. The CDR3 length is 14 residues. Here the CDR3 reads CASSLGRGSNGYTF. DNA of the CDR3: TGTGCCAGCAGCCTAGGCAGGGGTTCAAATGGCTACACCTTC.

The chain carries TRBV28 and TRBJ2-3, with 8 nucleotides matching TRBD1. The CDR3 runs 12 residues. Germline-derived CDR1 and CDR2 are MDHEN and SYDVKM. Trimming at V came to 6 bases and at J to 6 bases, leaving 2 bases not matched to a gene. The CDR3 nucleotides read TGTGCCAGCAGCACAGGGGGGGATACGCAGTATTTT. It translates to CASSTGGDTQYF. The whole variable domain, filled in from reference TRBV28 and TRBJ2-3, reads DVKVTQSSRYLVKRTGEKVFLECVQDMDHENMFWYRQDPGLGLRLIYFSYDVKMKEKGDIPEGYSVSREKKERFSLILESASTNQTSMYLCASSTGGDTQYFGPGTRLTVL.

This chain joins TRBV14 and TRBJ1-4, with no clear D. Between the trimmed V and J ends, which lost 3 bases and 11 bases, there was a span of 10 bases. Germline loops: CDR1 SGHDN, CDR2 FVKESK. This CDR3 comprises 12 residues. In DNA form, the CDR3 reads TGTGCCAGCAGCCAGCTTACAGAGAAACTGTTTTTT. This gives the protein CASSQLTEKLFF.

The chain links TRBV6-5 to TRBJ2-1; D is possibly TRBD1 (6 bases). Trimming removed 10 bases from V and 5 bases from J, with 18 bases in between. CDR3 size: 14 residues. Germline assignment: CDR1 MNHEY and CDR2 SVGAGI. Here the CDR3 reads CATPTGVRDNEQFF. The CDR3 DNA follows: TGTGCCACCCCGACAGGAGTAAGAGACAATGAGCAGTTCTTC.

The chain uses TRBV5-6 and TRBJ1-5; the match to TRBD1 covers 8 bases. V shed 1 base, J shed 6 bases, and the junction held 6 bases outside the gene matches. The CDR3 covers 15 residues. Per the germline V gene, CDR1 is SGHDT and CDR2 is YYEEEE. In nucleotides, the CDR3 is TGTGCCAGCAGCTTGTGGGACAGGTCCGTTCAGCCCCAGCATTTT. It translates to CASSLWDRSVQPQHF.

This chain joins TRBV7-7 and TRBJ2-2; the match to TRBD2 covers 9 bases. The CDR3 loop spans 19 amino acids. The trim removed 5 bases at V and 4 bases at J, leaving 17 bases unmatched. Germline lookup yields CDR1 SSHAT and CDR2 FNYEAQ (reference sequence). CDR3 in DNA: TGTGCCAGCAGCCGAACGCACCACAGCGGGAGGTCAAGCACCGGGGAGCTGTTTTTT. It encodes CASSRTHHSGRSSTGELFF.

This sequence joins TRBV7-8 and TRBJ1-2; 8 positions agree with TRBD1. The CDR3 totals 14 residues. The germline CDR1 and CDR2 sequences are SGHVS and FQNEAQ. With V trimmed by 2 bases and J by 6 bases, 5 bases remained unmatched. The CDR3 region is CASSLHRDRHGYTF. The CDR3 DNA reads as TGTGCCAGCAGCTTACATCGGGACAGGCATGGCTACACCTTC.

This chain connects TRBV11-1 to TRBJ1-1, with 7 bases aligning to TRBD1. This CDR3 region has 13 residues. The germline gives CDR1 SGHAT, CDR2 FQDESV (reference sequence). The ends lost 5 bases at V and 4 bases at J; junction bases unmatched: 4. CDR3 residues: CASSLTGATEAFF. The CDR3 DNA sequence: TGTGCCAGCAGCCTAACAGGGGCCACTGAAGCTTTCTTT.

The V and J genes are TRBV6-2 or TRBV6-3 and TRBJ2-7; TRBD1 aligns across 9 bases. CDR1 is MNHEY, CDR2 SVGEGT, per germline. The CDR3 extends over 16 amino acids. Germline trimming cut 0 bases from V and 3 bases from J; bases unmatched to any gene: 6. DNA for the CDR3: TGTGCCAGCAGTTACTCGGGACAGGGTATTCTCTACGAGCAGTACTTC. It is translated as CASSYSGQGILYEQYF.

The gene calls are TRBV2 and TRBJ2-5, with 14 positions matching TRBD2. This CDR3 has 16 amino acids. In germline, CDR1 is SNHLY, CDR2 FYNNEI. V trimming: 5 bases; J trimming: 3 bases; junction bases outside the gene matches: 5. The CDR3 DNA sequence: TGTGCCAGCAGTTCAAGACTAGCGGGGGGGGAAGAGACCCAGTACTTC. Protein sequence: CASSSRLAGGEETQYF.

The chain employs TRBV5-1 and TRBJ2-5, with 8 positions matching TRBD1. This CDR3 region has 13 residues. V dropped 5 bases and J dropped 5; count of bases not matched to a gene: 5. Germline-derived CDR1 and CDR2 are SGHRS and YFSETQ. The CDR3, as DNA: TGCGCCAGCAGATTTGGGGACAGGGAGACCCAGTACTTC. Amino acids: CASRFGDRETQYF.

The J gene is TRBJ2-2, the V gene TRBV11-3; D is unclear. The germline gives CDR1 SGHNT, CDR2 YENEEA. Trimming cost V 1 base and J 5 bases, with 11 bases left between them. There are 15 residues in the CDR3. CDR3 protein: CASSLAGGKTGELFF. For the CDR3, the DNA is TGTGCCAGCAGCTTAGCCGGCGGCAAGACCGGGGAGCTGTTTTTT.